These 11 T cell receptor beta chains were sequenced from one sample in a study of blood T cells in healthy people across ages. A sample-barcoded 5' primer and a J-beta primer mix were used in a second PCR of roughly 7 to 12 cycles. MiXCR, applied by TCRdb to the 5' RACE reads, yields one record per CDR3 protein. The sample shows around 900,000 distinct CDR3 sequences, 25% to 30% of them seen only once. What was sequenced was blood. These receptors were collected from a woman of 80 years or more in good health.

For this clonotype: A read error is possible here, since a much larger clone lies one base away. The chain links TRBV6-2 or TRBV6-3 to TRBJ2-5; TRBD1 aligns across 8 bases. There are 16 residues in the CDR3. V was clipped by 6 bases and J by 5 bases; unmatched bases: 14. Germline loops: CDR1 MNHEY, CDR2 SVGEGT. CDR3 sequence reads: CASRACGQGAEETQYF. The CDR3 nucleotides are TGTGCCAGCAGGGCATGTGGCCAGGGGGCCGAGGAGACCCAGTACTTC.

About this clonotype: A much larger clone differs by one base, so this may be a read error. In DNA, the CDR3 is TGTGCCGTTGGGGTAGGCGGGGGGATTGCAGATACGCAGTATTTT. Translated, it gives CAVGVGGGIADTQYF. The chain joins TRBV12-3 or TRBV12-4 to TRBJ2-3; TRBD2 matches 8 bases. This CDR3 has 15 residues. With V trimmed by 11 bases and J by 4 bases, 14 bases remained unmatched.

A few counts support this clonotype. It may be a read error: a sequence one base away is much more abundant. V and J are TRBV12-3 or TRBV12-4 and TRBJ2-5; 9 bases are a match to TRBD1. J gave up 1 base and V 5 bases, and 11 bases lay outside the gene matches. The CDR3 loop spans 17 amino acids. CDR3 protein: CASSNTQGAKGQETQYF. CDR3 sequence (DNA): TGTGCCAGCAGTAACACACAGGGGGCGAAGGGCCAAGAGACCCAGTACTTC.

At least ten counts were recorded for this clonotype. The V gene is TRBV6-5, the J gene TRBJ1-5; 7 bases align to TRBD1. Germline-derived CDR1 and CDR2 are MNHEY and SVGAGI. The CDR3 loop spans 15 amino acids. The V and J ends lost 6 bases and 0 bases, in that order; junction bases with no gene match: 5. DNA of the CDR3: TGTGCCAGCAGCCGACAGGGCCATAGCAATCAGCCCCAGCATTTT. As protein: CASSRQGHSNQPQHF.

This clonotype was seen a single time. A clone one base away is much larger, so this may be a read error. The V and J genes are TRBV2 and TRBJ2-1; 8 bases are a match to TRBD2. This CDR3 has 15 amino acids. Germline CDR1 and CDR2: SNHLY and FYNNEI. CDR3 in DNA: TGTGCCAGCAGGCAGGGACTAGACTCCAACAATGAGCAGTTCTTC. Its translation is CASRQGLDSNNEQFF.

The chain has TRBV7-2 and TRBJ1-5; D not resolved. The germline V gene has CDR1 SGHTA and CDR2 FQGNSA. This CDR3 region has 14 residues. Deletions cut 3 bases from V and 4 bases from J, with 10 bases between. CDR3 sequence (DNA): TGTGCCAGCAGCTTTAAGGCCCTTAATCAGCCCCAGCATTTT. It is translated as CASSFKALNQPQHF.

Many counts were recorded for this clonotype. CDR3 sequence: CASAPGDGIYGYTF. In DNA, the CDR3 is TGTGCCAGCGCCCCAGGAGACGGAATCTATGGCTACACCTTC. This chain links TRBV6-1 with TRBJ1-2; no reliable D call. Deletions cut 8 bases from V and 4 bases from J, with 17 bases between. This CDR3 has 14 residues. Germline CDR1 and CDR2: MNHNS and SASEGT.

V is TRBV5-1 and J is TRBJ2-1; D ambiguous. This CDR3 is 14 amino acids long. V was cut by 5 bases and J by 5 bases, with 14 bases left in between. Germline lookup yields CDR1 SGHRS and CDR2 YFSETQ. CDR3 loop: CASSILVIDNEQFF. The CDR3 region has the DNA TGCGCCAGCAGTATCCTGGTGATCGACAATGAGCAGTTCTTC.

This clonotype occurred many times. The V call is TRBV7-9, the J call TRBJ2-1, with D perhaps matching TRBD1 (6 bases). The CDR3 has 15 amino acids. Trimming cost V 0 bases and J 9 bases, with 15 bases left between them. In germline, CDR1 is SEHNR, CDR2 FQNEAQ (reference sequence). The CDR3 sequence is CASSLAKTGHGEQFF. CDR3 nucleotide sequence: TGTGCCAGCAGCTTAGCCAAAACAGGGCATGGTGAGCAGTTCTTC.

This sequence joins TRBV20-1 and TRBJ1-5; D gene uncertain. Germline values: CDR1 DFQATT, CDR2 SNEGSKA (reference sequence). This CDR3 has 15 amino acids. V was trimmed by 1 base and J by 2 bases, leaving 12 bases between them. The CDR3 loop reads CSARGGTGGNQPQHF. The CDR3, as DNA: TGCAGTGCTAGAGGCGGAACGGGTGGCAATCAGCCCCAGCATTTT.

For the CDR3, the DNA is TGTGCCAGCAGCCTTAAGGGGGGGGAAGGAAGAGGCACTGAAGCTTTCTTT. The encoded protein is CASSLKGGEGRGTEAFF. The J gene is TRBJ1-1, the V gene TRBV7-2; D is perhaps TRBD1 (6 bases). Per the germline V gene, CDR1 is SGHTA and CDR2 is FQGNSA. The V end was cut by 5 bases, the J end by 4 bases, with 23 bases between. The CDR3 is made up of 17 amino acids.